This note documents a single T cell receptor (beta chain) sequence. Its target is not known. Vbeta (60) and Jbeta (13) primers were used in the PCR. Sequencing used immunoSEQ multiplex PCR; TCRdb keeps in-frame clones, though not all of them. The sample yields approximately 150,000 clones, roughly four fifths seen once. This sample stems from a study of cytomegalovirus exposure and HLA in healthy donors. This CDR3 has 15 amino acids. Trimming shortened V by 0 bases and J by 5 bases, and 13 bases separated the two germline ends. Germline V CDR1 and CDR2: LGHNA, YSLEER. Whole-study results and caveats: Association with HLA alleles at 0.05 false discovery rate was found for 15,000 to 20,000 TCR beta sequences in a later analysis.

The sample was PBMCs. This TCR was recovered from a man in his forties or fifties in good health and CMV-seropositive. This chain links TRBV4-3 with TRBJ2-5; D perhaps matches TRBD2 (5 bases). Here the CDR3 DNA reads TGCGCCAGCAGCCAAGACTGGCGAGGGCTGGAGACCCAGTACTTC. Translated: CASSQDWRGLETQYF.